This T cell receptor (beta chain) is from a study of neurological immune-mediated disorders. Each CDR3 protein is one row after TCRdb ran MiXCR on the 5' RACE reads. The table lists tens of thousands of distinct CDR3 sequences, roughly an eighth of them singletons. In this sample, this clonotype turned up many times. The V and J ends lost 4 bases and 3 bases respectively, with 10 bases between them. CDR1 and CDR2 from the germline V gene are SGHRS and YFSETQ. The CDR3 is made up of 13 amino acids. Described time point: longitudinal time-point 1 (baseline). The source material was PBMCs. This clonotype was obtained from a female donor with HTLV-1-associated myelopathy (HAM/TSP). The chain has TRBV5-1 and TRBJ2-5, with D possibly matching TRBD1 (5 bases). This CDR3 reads CASSLGAEETQYF. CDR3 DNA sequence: TGCGCCAGCAGCCTTGGGGCGGAAGAGACCCAGTACTTC.